What follows describes a single T cell receptor (beta chain). Its target is unknown. With 5 bases removed from V and 2 bases from J, the gap between germline ends came to 7 bases. CDR3 size: 12 residues. The germline gives CDR1 SEHNR, CDR2 FQNEAQ (reference sequence). The record originates from a study of shared clonotypes between healthy human individuals. Study outcomes and limitations: Between a few donors, naive CD4 clonotypes were shared at a level of around 4.8%.

Positively selected for CCR7, the CD45RO-negative cells used as naive CD8 cells excluded terminally differentiated effector memory CD45RA+ cells. TCRdb keeps only in-frame clones here, not all; method: immunoSEQ multiplex PCR. There are around 2.1 million clones in the sample; 85% to 95% occur only once, and over 1.5% lies in the top ten. Sample: naive CD8+ T cells from PBMCs. The J gene is TRBJ2-7, the V gene TRBV7-9, with D hard to call. This TCR was recovered from a man between 18 and 29 years old in good health. Some clones in this sample may be carry-over from other donors' samples. CDR3 in amino acids: CASSTSTYEQYF. In DNA, the CDR3 is TGTGCCAGCAGCACCAGCACCTACGAGCAGTACTTC.